The 14 T cell receptor beta chains reported below all come from one sample, sequenced in a study of T cells in Graves' hyperthyroidism and ophthalmopathy. TCR beta CDR3 regions were amplified from RNA transcripts. An initial round of RT-PCR targeting the TCR CDR3 relied on the HTBI primer set. TCRdb re-analysed the multiplex PCR reads in MiXCR, keeping a single row per CDR3 protein. The sample has roughly 500,000 distinct CDR3 sequences, 15% to 20% seen once; the top ten hold approximately 30%. Sequenced sample: blood. Receptor source: a woman aged 25 to 39 with Graves' ophthalmopathy.

The chain uses TRBV19 and TRBJ1-6, with TRBD1 matching over 7 bases. V was clipped by 8 bases and J by 7 bases; unmatched bases: 17. Germline assignment: CDR1 LNHDA and CDR2 SQIVND (reference sequence). The CDR3 contains 17 residues. The CDR3 region has the DNA TGTGCCAGTCTTCCGGACGGGGACAGCCCTATCAATTCACCCCTCCACTTT. Protein sequence: CASLPDGDSPINSPLHF.

In this sample, this clonotype turned up many times. J is TRBJ2-1 and V is TRBV7-9; 11 bases fit TRBD1. The germline CDR1 and CDR2 sequences are SEHNR and FQNEAQ (reference sequence). This CDR3 contains 17 residues. Trimming removed 4 bases from V and 6 bases from J; junction bases left unmatched: 11. CDR3 amino acids: CASSSIRGQGGGNEQFF. The CDR3 nucleotides read TGTGCCAGCAGCTCAATCCGGGGACAGGGGGGAGGCAATGAGCAGTTCTTC. Full variable domain (missing parts from reference TRBV7-9 and TRBJ2-1): DTGVSQNPRHKITKRGQNVTFRCDPISEHNRLYWYRQTLGQGPEFLTYFQNEAQLEKSRLLSDRFSAERPKGSFSTLEIQRTEQGDSAMYLCASSSIRGQGGGNEQFFGPGTRLTVL.

This clonotype occurred a few times. The genes are TRBV5-4 and TRBJ1-6; D is uncertain. The CDR3 is 14 residues long. Germline CDR1 and CDR2: SGHNT and YYREEE (reference sequence). V lost 0 bases and J lost 4, with 5 bases in between. This CDR3 reads CASSLERYNSPLHF. CDR3 bases: TGTGCCAGCAGCTTGGAGCGGTATAATTCACCCCTCCACTTT.

The chain joins TRBV11-2 to TRBJ1-2, with TRBD1 matching over 9 bases. Germline CDR1 and CDR2: SGHAT and FQNNGV. Trimming cost V 1 base and J 8 bases; bases outside gene matches: 5. This CDR3 is built from 14 residues. Here the CDR3 reads CASSLGTGVEGYTF. For the CDR3, the DNA is TGTGCCAGCAGCTTAGGGACAGGGGTGGAAGGCTACACCTTC.

The genes are TRBV27 and TRBJ1-6, with a possible D match to TRBD1 (5 bases). Germline loops: CDR1 MNHEY, CDR2 SMNVEV (reference sequence). The CDR3 contains 14 residues. V lost 5 bases and J 12 bases, leaving 17 bases between the germline ends. CDR3: CASSHRRVGGPLHF. CDR3 DNA: TGTGCCAGCAGTCATCGGAGGGTCGGGGGACCCCTCCACTTT.

Many counts were recorded for this clonotype. J is TRBJ1-5 and V is TRBV28, with D hard to call. The CDR3 loop spans 17 amino acids. The V and J ends lost 6 bases and 6 bases respectively, with 24 bases between them. Germline lookup yields CDR1 MDHEN and CDR2 SYDVKM. The CDR3 bases are TGTGCCAGCAGCCCCCGGGCTAGCCGGACCCACGGTCAGCCCCAGCATTTT. Encoded protein: CASSPRASRTHGQPQHF.

This clonotype has more than one count but fewer than ten. The chain couples TRBV4-3 to TRBJ2-5, with 11 bases lining up with TRBD2. Unmatched junction bases numbered 4, after V lost 1 base and J lost 0 bases. The CDR3 totals 17 residues. Germline CDR1 reads LGHNA; CDR2 reads YSLEER. CDR3 DNA: TGCGCCAGCAGCCAAGCCCCGACTAGCGGGAACCAAGAGACCCAGTACTTC. This sequence encodes CASSQAPTSGNQETQYF.

This clonotype was detected ten times or more. The chain is built from TRBV7-2 and TRBJ1-1; maybe TRBD1 (5 bases). There are 12 residues in the CDR3. V was cut by 8 bases and J by 4 bases, with 11 bases left in between. Germline assignment: CDR1 SGHTA and CDR2 FQGNSA. CDR3 residues: CASRGRLTEAFF. In nucleotides, the CDR3 is TGTGCCAGCCGGGGACGGCTCACTGAAGCTTTCTTT.

In its sample, this clonotype was seen many times. The CDR3 sequence: CASSLLGQELNTIYF. The DNA for the CDR3 is TGTGCCAGCAGCTTACTCGGCCAGGAATTAAACACCATATATTTT. This rearrangement joins TRBV7-9 to TRBJ1-3; D gene ambiguous. Germline V CDR1 and CDR2: SEHNR, FQNEAQ (reference sequence). V was shortened by 2 bases and J by 6 bases, with 14 bases between the two germline ends. The CDR3 has 15 amino acids.

This clonotype was recorded many times. This chain connects TRBV28 to TRBJ2-3, with D tentatively TRBD1 or TRBD2 (5 bases each). This CDR3 contains 14 residues. The V gene's germline CDR1 is MDHEN and CDR2 SYDVKM. V dropped 5 bases and J dropped 2 bases, with 11 bases sitting between them. The CDR3 nucleotides read TGTGCCAGCAGTCTTGGGGACCCCACAGATACGCAGTATTTT. Its protein is CASSLGDPTDTQYF.

This clonotype showed up many times. This sequence joins TRBV29-1 and TRBJ2-7; 8 nucleotides match TRBD1. Trimming took 1 base from V and 3 from J; bases not matched to a gene: 2. In germline, CDR1 is SQVTM, CDR2 ANQGSEA. This CDR3 comprises 13 residues. CDR3 residues: CSVEGQGLYEQYF. For the CDR3, the DNA is TGCAGCGTTGAAGGACAGGGGCTCTACGAGCAGTACTTC.

The sample holds many counts of this clonotype. The chain joins TRBV10-2 to TRBJ1-5, with TRBD1 matching 12 bases. Per germline, CDR1 WSHSY and CDR2 SAAADI. J lost 6 bases, V lost 6 bases, and 12 bases had no gene match. The CDR3 sequence is 17 residues long. The CDR3 spells CASRAGTGGGLVQPQHF. The CDR3 coding sequence is TGCGCCAGCAGGGCCGGGACAGGGGGCGGGTTGGTTCAGCCCCAGCATTTT.

As regards this clonotype: This may arise from a read error, as a much more abundant clone is one base away. This rearrangement joins TRBV7-2 to TRBJ1-6; 7 bases map to TRBD1. Trimming removed 5 bases from V and 9 bases from J; junction bases left unmatched: 10. The CDR3 consists of 15 residues. Germline loops: CDR1 SGHTA, CDR2 FQGNSA. CDR3 region: CASSAIQGPVSPLHF. The CDR3 DNA reads as TGTGCCAGCAGCGCCATACAGGGGCCGGTTTCACCCCTCCACTTT.

This clonotype occurred many times. The gene calls are TRBV4-3 and TRBJ2-7, with TRBD1 matching 9 bases. The V gene end was trimmed by 4 bases and the J gene end by 5 bases; junction bases not matched to a gene: 9. CDR1 and CDR2 (germline): LGHNA, YSLEER. The CDR3 totals 15 residues. Written as DNA, the CDR3 is TGCGCCAGCAGCCGGGTAGGACAGGGGAACAACGAGCAGTACTTC. Translating it yields CASSRVGQGNNEQYF.